Listed here are 11 T cell receptor beta chains from one sample, sequenced in a study of blood T cell repertoires in COVID-19. The table came from immunoSEQ multiplex PCR; TCRdb's copy has only in-frame clones and leaves some out. The sample includes roughly 300,000 clones, roughly 86% of them seen just once. The sequenced sample consisted of peripheral blood. The receptors derive from a woman between 45 and 60 years old with acute or convalescent COVID-19.

Only one count was recorded for this clone. The V call is TRBV7-8, the J call TRBJ2-7; 11 bases are a match to TRBD2. The CDR3 is 16 amino acids. V dropped 4 bases and J dropped 1; count of bases not matched to a gene: 6. CDR1 is SGHVS, CDR2 FQNEAQ, per germline. The CDR3 loop reads CASSSPTSGGSYEQYF. Here the CDR3 DNA reads TGTGCCAGCAGCTCCCCCACTAGCGGGGGTTCCTACGAGCAGTACTTC.

The chain recombines TRBV6-5 with TRBJ2-1; 10 bases map to TRBD2. The CDR3 extends over 14 amino acids. V dropped 6 bases and J dropped 3; count of bases not matched to a gene: 2. CDR1 and CDR2 from the germline V gene are MNHEY and SVGAGI. The CDR3 nucleotides are TGTGCCAGCAGCCTAGCGGGAGACTACAATGAGCAGTTCTTC. It is translated as CASSLAGDYNEQFF.

The chain couples TRBV27 to TRBJ1-2; 8 bases fit TRBD1. Germline CDR1 reads MNHEY; CDR2 reads SMNVEV (reference sequence). Losses at the gene ends were 5 bases for V and 7 bases for J; bases not matched to a gene: 9. CDR3 length: 14 amino acids. This CDR3 reads CASSRLNQGAGYTF. In DNA form, the CDR3 reads TGTGCCAGCAGTAGATTGAACCAGGGGGCTGGCTACACCTTC.

As to this clone: A junction end diverges from the germline sequence, so it may reflect a read error. The J gene is TRBJ2-1, the V gene TRBV6-2 or TRBV6-3; 7 nucleotides align to TRBD1. From germline, CDR1 is MNHEY and CDR2 SVGEGT. This CDR3 comprises 11 residues. The CDR3 here is CASSVDRLFIF. The CDR3 DNA reads as TGTGCCAGCAGTGTGGACAGGCTCTTTATCTTC.

The CDR3 spells CASSYSPGRQGYSNQPQHF. The CDR3 DNA reads as TGTGCCAGCAGCTACTCCCCAGGTCGACAGGGCTATAGCAATCAGCCCCAGCATTTT. The V call is TRBV16, the J call TRBJ1-5; 7 bases are a match to TRBD1. Germline V CDR1 and CDR2: KGHSY, FQNENV. The CDR3 is 19 residues long. The trim removed 5 bases at V and 0 bases at J, leaving 16 bases unmatched.

This clone was detected ten times or more. This chain links TRBV4-1 with TRBJ1-2; D is uncertain. In germline, CDR1 is MGHRA, CDR2 YSYEKL. V was pared by 1 base and J by 8 bases, with 14 bases between. The CDR3 contains 14 residues. The CDR3 region has the DNA TGCGCCAGCAGCCAAGGCCCGGCGATGGGCGGCTACACCTTC. Protein sequence: CASSQGPAMGGYTF.

The chain uses TRBV13 and TRBJ2-7, with 8 bases lining up with TRBD1. V gave up 5 bases and J gave up 4 bases; unmatched junction bases: 13. CDR3 size: 16 residues. Germline V gene data show CDR1 as PRHDT and CDR2 as FYEKMQ (reference sequence). CDR3 in amino acids: CASSASPGQGAYEQYF. The CDR3 coding sequence is TGTGCCAGCAGCGCCTCCCCGGGGCAGGGGGCTTACGAGCAGTACTTC.

This clone was detected once. The V call is TRBV19, the J call TRBJ1-5; 7 bases are a match to TRBD1. The CDR3 loop spans 15 amino acids. Per germline, CDR1 LNHDA and CDR2 SQIVND (reference sequence). V was pared by 5 bases and J by 1 base, with 5 bases of the junction left unmatched. CDR3: CASSALTGSNQPQHF. CDR3 coding DNA: TGTGCCAGTAGTGCCTTGACAGGGAGCAATCAGCCCCAGCATTTT. The full variable domain, completed using reference TRBV19 and TRBJ1-5, is DGGITQSPKYLFRKEGQNVTLSCEQNLNHDAMYWYRQDPGQGLRLIYYSQIVNDFQKGDIAEGYSVSREKKESFPLTVTSAQKNPTAFYLCASSALTGSNQPQHFGDGTRLSIL.

The V and J genes are TRBV6-5 and TRBJ2-7; 9 nucleotides match TRBD1. The CDR3 has 14 residues. V lost 6 bases, J lost 0 bases, and 3 bases stayed unmatched. CDR1 is MNHEY and CDR2 is SVGAGI in the germline V gene. The CDR3 is CASSRDRVSYEQYF. The CDR3 region has the DNA TGTGCCAGCAGCCGGGACAGGGTCTCCTACGAGCAGTACTTC.

This clone has only one observation. The chain joins TRBV30 to TRBJ2-2; D uncertain. The V gene's germline CDR1 is GTSNPN and CDR2 SVGIG (reference sequence). The CDR3 runs 13 residues. The V end was cut by 4 bases, the J end by 0 bases, with 6 bases between. The chain's CDR3 is CAWIPANTGELFF. CDR3 coding DNA: TGTGCCTGGATTCCAGCGAACACCGGGGAGCTGTTTTTT. The full variable domain, rest sourced from reference TRBV30 and TRBJ2-2, is SQTIHQWPATLVQPVGSPLSLECTVEGTSNPNLYWYRQAAGRGLQLLFYSVGIGQISSEVPQNLSASRPQDRQFILSSKKLLLSDSGFYLCAWIPANTGELFFGEGSRLTVL.

The V call is TRBV5-1, the J call TRBJ2-3; D is unclear. CDR3 length: 14 residues. V lost 2 bases to trimming and J lost 4 bases, with 11 bases between them. Per the germline V gene, CDR1 is SGHRS and CDR2 is YFSETQ. The CDR3: CASSFTHVADTQYF. In DNA, the CDR3 is TGCGCCAGCAGCTTTACACATGTGGCAGATACGCAGTATTTT.